The subject of this entry is one T cell receptor (beta chain). The CDR3 is 17 amino acids. Germline trimming cut 0 bases from V and 4 bases from J; bases unmatched to any gene: 8. CDR1 is LGHNA and CDR2 is YSLEER in the germline V gene. The table came from immunoSEQ multiplex PCR; TCRdb's copy has only in-frame clones and leaves some out. The sample has tens of thousands of clones; 65% to 80% are singletons. These data belong to a study of blood T cell repertoires in COVID-19. Study-level background: COVID-19 samples from acute and convalescent phases originated in the United States, Italy and Spain. T cells, B-cell-depleted T cells, or PBMCs provided the cDNA or gDNA that served as material.

Sequencing was carried out using peripheral blood. This TCR derives from a human donor in a cohort sampled during active COVID-19. V is TRBV4-3 and J is TRBJ1-2; 10 bases fit TRBD1. The CDR3 region is CASSQDLGTGEFYGYTF. The CDR3 DNA is TGCGCCAGCAGCCAAGATTTAGGGACAGGGGAATTCTATGGCTACACCTTC.